Listed here are 5 T cell receptor beta chains from one sample, sequenced in a study of blood T cell repertoires in COVID-19. Generated by immunoSEQ multiplex PCR, the TCRdb table keeps only in-frame clones and is missing some. The sample has 90,000 to 120,000 clones, about 89% seen once. The sample was peripheral blood. The receptors were gathered from a woman aged 30 to 39 with acute or convalescent COVID-19.

The chain links TRBV12-3 or TRBV12-4 to TRBJ1-1, with D unclear. V dropped 5 bases and J dropped 1 base, with 8 bases sitting between them. The CDR3 totals 13 residues. The CDR3 spells CASSTGQNTEAFF. The CDR3 nucleotides are TGTGCCAGCAGTACTGGTCAGAACACTGAAGCTTTCTTT.

The chain has TRBV7-2 and TRBJ1-1; D remains ambiguous. Trimming left V 4 bases short and J 1 base short, with 10 bases between. The germline CDR1 and CDR2 sequences are SGHTA and FQGNSA. The CDR3 extends over 14 amino acids. The CDR3 protein is CASSYEIRNTEAFF. The CDR3, as DNA: TGTGCCAGCAGCTACGAAATCAGGAACACTGAAGCTTTCTTT.

The chain employs TRBV24-1 and TRBJ1-2; 7 bases match TRBD1. V lost 3 bases and J lost 8; bases outside the gene matches: 5. The CDR3 totals 13 residues. CDR1 is KGHDR and CDR2 is SFDVKD in the germline V gene. This CDR3 reads CATSDPYRGGYTF. The DNA for the CDR3 is TGTGCCACCAGTGATCCCTACAGGGGCGGCTACACCTTC.

The CDR3 coding sequence is TGTGCCAGCACCCAGCTAGCGAGCGGCACAGATACGCAGTATTTT. Protein: CASTQLASGTDTQYF. This chain joins TRBV2 and TRBJ2-3; tentative D call: TRBD2 (6 bases). Germline V gene lookup returns CDR1 SNHLY and CDR2 FYNNEI. V shed 7 bases and J shed 1 base, with 15 bases lying between them. The CDR3 runs 15 residues.

The gene calls are TRBV27 and TRBJ2-3, with 10 positions matching TRBD2. The V segment lost 2 bases and the J segment 7 bases; nucleotides outside the gene matches: 15. Germline V gene lookup returns CDR1 MNHEY and CDR2 SMNVEV (reference sequence). The CDR3 loop spans 18 amino acids. CDR3 in DNA: TGTGCCAGCAGTTTAACCCCTCACAGCGGGAGGGCCCCTAATACGCAGTATTTT. This encodes CASSLTPHSGRAPNTQYF.